The clone carrying this TCR beta chain was observed many times. Antigen: not known. Authors' data handling: Built for papillary thyroid cancer, a distant-metastasis classifier drew on CDR3 differences across clinicopathological groups. TCRdb re-called the PCR reads with MiXCR. These V and J calls are TCRdb output, not the study's own analysis. The table shows around 12,000 clones, with around 10% occurring only once. This sample was included in a study of metastatic and nonmetastatic thyroid tumors. Study conclusions and caveats: The study reportedly found significantly higher TCR beta diversity in malignant thyroid tumors than benign nodules, in blood and tumor.

The CDR3 extends over 13 amino acids. Germline values: CDR1 MDHEN, CDR2 SYDVKM. The V end lost 5 bases, the J end lost 7 bases, and 12 bases lay between the germline ends. No patient had received any treatment before thyroid surgery. Input material: blood. The receptor was derived from a female donor with papillary thyroid cancer or a benign thyroid nodule (not recorded which). Some clones in this sample may be carry-over from other donors' samples. J is TRBJ1-5 and V is TRBV28; the D gene is possibly TRBD1 (5 bases). CDR3 sequence: CASSARVRQPQHF. The CDR3 DNA reads TGTGCCAGCAGTGCCAGGGTTCGCCAGCCCCAGCATTTT.